A selection of T cell receptor beta chains follows, all from one sample in a study of blood T cell repertoires in COVID-19. Sequencing used immunoSEQ multiplex PCR; TCRdb keeps in-frame clones, though not all of them. The data hold about 150,000 clones, with approximately 79% observed a single time. The sample comprised PBMCs or T cells enriched from blood (not recorded which). All receptors come from a man aged 50 to 59 who had recovered from COVID-19. The CDR3 runs from the conserved cysteine through the conserved F or W. The D gene is left open where the match is weak. Some rows have no size entry. The others give once, few or many, or a class for an expanded clone.

.	TRBV6-5	TRBJ2-3	.	TGTGCCAGCAGTTTTCGCGCAGGCAGTAGTACAGATACGCAGTATTTT	CASSFRAGSSTDTQYF
TRBD2	TRBV10-2	TRBJ2-2	.	TGCGCCAGCAGCGCGGGACTAGCTTCCGGGGAGCTGTTTTTT	CASSAGLASGELFF
.	TRBV5-1	TRBJ1-1	.	TGCGCCAGCAGCTCGGACGGGGGACGTATGATCGAAGCTTTCTTT	CASSSDGGRMIEAFF
TRBD2	TRBV28	TRBJ2-7	.	TGTGCCAGCAGTTCCCCTAGCGGAACCTACGAGCAGTACTTC	CASSSPSGTYEQYF
TRBD1	TRBV7-2	TRBJ1-2	.	TGTGCCAGCAGCTCCAAGACAGGGAACTATGGCTACACCTTC	CASSSKTGNYGYTF
TRBD2	TRBV18	TRBJ2-7	.	TGTGCCAGCTCACCGAGGGCTAGCGGGGGACCCCGGTCCCACGAGCAGTACTTC	CASSPRASGGPRSHEQYF
.	TRBV18	TRBJ1-2	.	TGTGCCAGCTCACCTCAGGGCATGGGGCCCTATGGCTACACCTTC	CASSPQGMGPYGYTF
.	TRBV27	TRBJ1-2	.	TGTGCCAGCAGGCCCGGGTGGTCTAACTATGGCTACACCTTC	CASRPGWSNYGYTF
TRBD1	TRBV11-3	TRBJ1-1	.	TGTGCCAGCAGCTCAGGACAGGGGATGGCGCAAGCTTTCTTT	CASSSGQGMAQAFF
.	TRBV6-5	TRBJ2-7	.	TGTGCCAGCAGTTCTCCCGCGGTGGGTCACTACGAGCAGTACTTC	CASSSPAVGHYEQYF
.	TRBV2	TRBJ2-2	.	TGTGCCAGCAGCTCTGAAGGACAACTGAACACCGGGGAGCTGTTTTTT	CASSSEGQLNTGELFF
.	TRBV1	TRBJ2-7	.	TGCACCAGCAGCCAAGTGGACCCGACAGGCTACGAGCAGTACTTC	CTSSQVDPTGYEQYF
TRBD1	TRBV3-1/TRBV3-2	TRBJ1-2	.	TGTGCCAGCAGCCGGGGACAGGGTCGTGGCTACACCTTC	CASSRGQGRGYTF
TRBD2	TRBV6-5	TRBJ2-7	.	TGTGCCAGCACCGGAAAGGGACTATCCTCCTACGAGCAGTACTTC	CASTGKGLSSYEQYF
.	TRBV10-3	TRBJ2-7	.	TGTGCCATCGGTACATCATCCTACGAGCAGTACTTC	CAIGTSSYEQYF
.	TRBV3-1/TRBV3-2	TRBJ2-3	.	TGTGCCAGCAGCCTCGGGGATACGCAGTATTTT	CASSLGDTQYF
TRBD1	TRBV6-2/TRBV6-3	TRBJ1-2	few	TGTGCCAGCAGTTACGCGACAGGGGGCAGCTATGGCTACACCTTC	CASSYATGGSYGYTF
TRBD1	TRBV7-2	TRBJ1-5	few	TGTGCCAGCAGCCGGGACAGGTTAAATCAGCCCCAGCATTTT	CASSRDRLNQPQHF
TRBD2	TRBV6-6	TRBJ2-1	.	TGTGCCAGCAGTCAGGGACTAGCGGGCTTGAATGAGCAGTTCTTC	CASSQGLAGLNEQFF
TRBD2	TRBV18	TRBJ2-7	.	TGTGCCAGCTCAGCCGGGACTAGCGGCTACGAGCAGTACTTC	CASSAGTSGYEQYF
.	TRBV6-5	TRBJ2-7	.	TGTGCCAGCAAGTTAGAGGTGTGGAACGAGCAGTACTTC	CASKLEVWNEQYF
TRBD1	TRBV9	TRBJ1-6	.	TGTGCCAGCAGCGGTTCCACAGGGGGCTATAATTCACCCCTCCACTTT	CASSGSTGGYNSPLHF
TRBD1	TRBV27	TRBJ2-7	.	TGTGCCAGCAGAATCCAGGGGGCCGGCTCCTACGAGCAGTACTTC	CASRIQGAGSYEQYF
.	TRBV10-3	TRBJ1-1	few	TGTGCCATCAGTGGACAGCAGAACACTGAAGCTTTCTTT	CAISGQQNTEAFF
TRBD2	TRBV9	TRBJ2-7	.	TGTGCCAGCAGACCGGGACTAGCATCCCACGAGCAGTACTTC	CASRPGLASHEQYF
TRBD2	TRBV18	TRBJ2-3	once	TGTGCCAGCTCACCAGGGGGGGGCACAGATACGCAGTATTTT	CASSPGGGTDTQYF
.	TRBV7-8	TRBJ2-1	.	TGTGCCAGCAGCCCAGTCAATGAGCAGTTCTTC	CASSPVNEQFF
TRBD1	TRBV9	TRBJ1-2	once	TGTGCCAGCAACATGGGGACAGGGGGCCACTATGGCTACACCTTC	CASNMGTGGHYGYTF
TRBD1	TRBV29-1	TRBJ2-3	.	TGCAGCGTTGATGGGACAGGGGGCACAGATACGCAGTATTTT	CSVDGTGGTDTQYF
TRBD1	TRBV4-3	TRBJ1-5	once	TGCGCCAGCAGCCAAGCTCTATGGTCCGGACAGGGGTATTATAGCAATCAGCCCCAGCATTTT	CASSQALWSGQGYYSNQPQHF
.	TRBV5-8	TRBJ1-2	.	TGTGCCAGCAGCTTGGGGGCCCTAGCTACTTATGGCTACACCTTC	CASSLGALATYGYTF
TRBD1	TRBV11-2	TRBJ2-5	.	TGTGCCAGCAACCCGACAGGGGTGACTGGGACCCAGTACTTC	CASNPTGVTGTQYF
.	TRBV29-1	TRBJ1-2	.	TGCAGCGTTGAAGATGCGGGGGGACACAAAGCTAACTATGGCTACACCTTC	CSVEDAGGHKANYGYTF
.	TRBV4-2	TRBJ2-1	.	TGTGCCAGCAGCCAAGTCGCGCGCGGGTACAATGAGCAGTTCTTC	CASSQVARGYNEQFF
.	TRBV19	TRBJ1-1	.	TGTGCCAGTAGTATAGGGTCTTTAGGGGGTAACACTGAAGCTTTCTTT	CASSIGSLGGNTEAFF
TRBD1	TRBV9	TRBJ1-1	.	TGTGCCAGCAGCGGACAGGGCCCTGAAGCTTTCTTT	CASSGQGPEAFF
TRBD1	TRBV5-1	TRBJ2-2	.	TGCGCCAGCAGCCCCCAGGGGGCCCGAGGGGAGCTGTTTTTT	CASSPQGARGELFF
TRBD1	TRBV5-3	TRBJ1-1	.	TGTGCCAGAAGGTGTCCTACAGGGGGTTGGTTAACTGAAGCTTTCTTT	CARRCPTGGWLTEAFF
.	TRBV12-3/TRBV12-4	TRBJ2-7	.	TGTGCCAGCAGTTTTCTACTAGCTTCCGAGCAGTACTTC	CASSFLLASEQYF
.	TRBV7-9	TRBJ1-4	.	TGTGCCAGCAGCTTAACCGAGGGAACTAATGAAAAACTGTTTTTT	CASSLTEGTNEKLFF